This T cell receptor beta chain was found in a study of T cells in Graves' hyperthyroidism and ophthalmopathy. The CDR3 runs 14 residues. V lost 8 bases and J lost 9, with 20 bases in between. CDR1 and CDR2 from the germline V gene are SNHLY and FYNNEI. The CDR3 regions of TCR beta were amplified from RNA transcripts. First-round RT-PCR of the TCR CDR3 relied on the HTBI primer set. TCRdb called the multiplex PCR reads again in MiXCR, with one record for every CDR3 protein. This table has fewer than 650,000 distinct CDR3 sequences, approximately 15% appearing once. Each ophthalmopathy patient scored at least 3 on the Clinical Activity Score and at least 4 on NOSPECS grade, with duration under 3 months. This clonotype was seen repeatedly, ten times or more.

The source is a woman under 30 with Graves' ophthalmopathy. The chain uses TRBV2 and TRBJ1-5; D not resolved. Sequencing was carried out using blood. For the CDR3, the DNA is TGTGCCAGCCAGGTCGAGGTGTACAAAGCGCCCCAGCATTTT. Its protein product is CASQVEVYKAPQHF. The entire variable domain, with the rest obtained from reference TRBV2 and TRBJ1-5, is as follows: EPEVTQTPSHQVTQMGQEVILRCVPISNHLYFYWYRQILGQKVEFLVSFYNNEISEKSEIFDDQFSVERPDGSNFTLKIRSTKLEDSAMYFCASQVEVYKAPQHFGDGTRLSIL.